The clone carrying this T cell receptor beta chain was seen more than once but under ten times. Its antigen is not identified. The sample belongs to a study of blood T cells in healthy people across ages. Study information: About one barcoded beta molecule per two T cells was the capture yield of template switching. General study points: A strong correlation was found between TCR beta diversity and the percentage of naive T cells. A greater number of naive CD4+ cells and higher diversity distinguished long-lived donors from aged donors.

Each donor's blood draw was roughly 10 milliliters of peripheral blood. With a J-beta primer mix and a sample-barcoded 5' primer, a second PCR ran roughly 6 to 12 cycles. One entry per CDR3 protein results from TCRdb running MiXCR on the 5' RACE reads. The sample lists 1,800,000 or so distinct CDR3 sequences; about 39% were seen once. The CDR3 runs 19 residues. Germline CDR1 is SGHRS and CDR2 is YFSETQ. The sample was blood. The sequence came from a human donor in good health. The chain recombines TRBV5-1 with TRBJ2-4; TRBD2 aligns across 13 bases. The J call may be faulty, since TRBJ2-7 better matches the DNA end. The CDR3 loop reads CASSLGGATSGGRTYEQYF. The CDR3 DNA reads TGCGCCAGCAGCTTGGGCGGCGCGACTAGCGGGGGGCGCACCTACGAGCAGTACTTC.